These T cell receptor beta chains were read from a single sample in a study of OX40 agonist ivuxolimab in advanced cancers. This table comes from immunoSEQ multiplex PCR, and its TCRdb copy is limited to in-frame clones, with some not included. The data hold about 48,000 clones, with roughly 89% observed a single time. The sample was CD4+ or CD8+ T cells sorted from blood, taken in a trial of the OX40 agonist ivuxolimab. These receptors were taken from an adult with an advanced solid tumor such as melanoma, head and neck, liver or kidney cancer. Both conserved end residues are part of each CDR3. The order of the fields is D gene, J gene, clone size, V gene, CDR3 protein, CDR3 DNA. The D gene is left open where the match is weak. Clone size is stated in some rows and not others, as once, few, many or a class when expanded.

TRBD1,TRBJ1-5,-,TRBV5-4,CASSLEGQDPNQPQHF,TGTGCCAGCAGCTTGGAAGGACAGGACCCTAATCAGCCCCAGCATTTT
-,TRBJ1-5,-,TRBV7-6,CASSLELYRDQPQHF,TGTGCCAGCAGCTTGGAATTATACCGGGATCAGCCCCAGCATTTT
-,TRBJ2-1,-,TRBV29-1,CSVANRGWNEQFF,TGCAGCGTTGCGAATAGAGGGTGGAATGAGCAGTTCTTC
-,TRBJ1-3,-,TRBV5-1,CASSSVSGNTIYF,TGCGCCAGCAGTTCAGTCTCTGGAAACACCATATATTTT
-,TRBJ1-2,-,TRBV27,CASSLGLGYGYTF,TGTGCCAGCAGTTTAGGATTGGGTTATGGCTACACCTTC
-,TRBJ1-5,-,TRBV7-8,CASRPTGSNQPQHF,TGTGCCAGCAGGCCGACAGGTAGCAATCAGCCCCAGCATTTT
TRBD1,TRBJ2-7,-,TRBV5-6,CASSYDRGIYEQYF,TGTGCCAGCAGCTATGACAGGGGAATCTACGAGCAGTACTTC
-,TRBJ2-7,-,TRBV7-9,CASSFPPAGTYEQYF,TGTGCCAGCAGCTTCCCCCCGGCGGGGACCTACGAGCAGTACTTC
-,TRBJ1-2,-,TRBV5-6,CASSPWGLIGANGYTF,TGTGCCAGCAGCCCCTGGGGCCTAATAGGGGCGAATGGCTACACCTTC
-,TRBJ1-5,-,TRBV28,CASSLMGNQPQHF,TGTGCCAGCAGTTTAATGGGTAATCAGCCCCAGCATTTT
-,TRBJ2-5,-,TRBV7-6,CASTLVASQETQYF,TGTGCCAGCACCCTGGTGGCTTCTCAAGAGACCCAGTACTTC
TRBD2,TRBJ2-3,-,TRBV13,CASSLVASGGASDTQYF,TGTGCCAGCAGCTTAGTTGCTAGCGGGGGGGCGTCAGATACGCAGTATTTT
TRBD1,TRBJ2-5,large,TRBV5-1,CASSSRDRDLKETQYF,TGCGCCAGCAGCTCCCGGGACAGGGACCTCAAAGAGACCCAGTACTTC
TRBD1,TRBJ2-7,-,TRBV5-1,CASTPGQGLDEQYF,TGCGCCAGCACCCCGGGACAGGGTCTCGACGAGCAGTACTTC
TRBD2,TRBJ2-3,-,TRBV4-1,CASSQFTSGSTDTQYF,TGCGCCAGCAGCCAATTTACTAGCGGGAGCACAGATACGCAGTATTTT
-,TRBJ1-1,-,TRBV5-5,CASSSLPTVMNTEAFF,TGTGCCAGCAGCTCTTTACCGACAGTGATGAACACTGAAGCTTTCTTT
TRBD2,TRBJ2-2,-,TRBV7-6,CASSLPTSGGNTGELFF,TGTGCCAGCAGCTTACCCACTAGCGGGGGGAACACCGGGGAGCTGTTTTTT
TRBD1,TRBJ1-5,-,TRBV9,CASSSGQVNQPQHF,TGTGCCAGCAGCTCCGGACAGGTAAATCAGCCCCAGCATTTT
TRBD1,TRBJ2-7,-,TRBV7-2,CASSFHRGPYEQYF,TGTGCCAGCAGCTTCCACAGGGGTCCCTACGAGCAGTACTTC
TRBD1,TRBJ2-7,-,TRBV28,CASSTPRTGTYEQYF,TGTGCCAGCAGTACCCCCAGGACAGGTACCTACGAGCAGTACTTC
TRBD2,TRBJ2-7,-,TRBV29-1,CSVEGTSGSSYEQYF,TGCAGCGTTGAAGGGACTAGCGGGTCCTCCTACGAGCAGTACTTC
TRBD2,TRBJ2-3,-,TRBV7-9,CASSPPLGLAGPTDTQYF,TGTGCCAGCAGCCCACCCCTTGGGCTAGCGGGGCCCACAGATACGCAGTATTTT
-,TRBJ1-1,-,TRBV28,CASSDHGDTEAFF,TGTGCCAGCAGTGACCATGGGGACACTGAAGCTTTCTTT
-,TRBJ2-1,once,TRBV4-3,CASSPGGTEQFF,TGCGCCAGCAGCCCAGGGGGGACTGAGCAGTTCTTC
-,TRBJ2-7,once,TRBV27,CASSLGGLSYEQYF,TGTGCCAGCAGTTTAGGGGGACTGTCCTACGAGCAGTACTTC
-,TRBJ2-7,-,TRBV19,CASSIRGWDEQYF,TGTGCCAGTAGTATCCGGGGCTGGGACGAGCAGTACTTC
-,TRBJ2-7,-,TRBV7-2,CASCAGYEQYF,TGTGCCAGCTGCGCGGGATACGAGCAGTACTTC
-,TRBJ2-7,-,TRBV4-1,CASSQDLTERDYEQYF,TGCGCCAGCAGCCAAGATCTGACGGAACGGGACTACGAGCAGTACTTC
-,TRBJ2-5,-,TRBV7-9,CASSSQTNQETQYF,TGTGCCAGCAGCTCCCAGACTAACCAAGAGACCCAGTACTTC
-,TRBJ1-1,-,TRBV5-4,CASSLGDRGSGNTEAFF,TGTGCCAGCAGCTTGGGCGATCGGGGTTCGGGGAACACTGAAGCTTTCTTT
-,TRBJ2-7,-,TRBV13,CASSPPRSAYEQYF,TGTGCCAGCAGCCCTCCGCGCAGTGCCTACGAGCAGTACTTC
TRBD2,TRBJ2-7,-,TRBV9,CASSSLAGGDEQYF,TGTGCCAGCAGCTCACTAGCGGGGGGCGACGAGCAGTACTTC
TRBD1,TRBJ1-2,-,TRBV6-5,CASSYAGTGGYTF,TGTGCCAGCAGTTACGCGGGGACAGGGGGCTACACCTTC
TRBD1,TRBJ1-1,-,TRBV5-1,CASSWTGATGDTEAFF,TGCGCCAGCAGCTGGACAGGGGCCACTGGGGACACTGAAGCTTTCTTT
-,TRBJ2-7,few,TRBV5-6,CASSLTGYEQYF,TGTGCCAGCAGCTTGACAGGTTACGAGCAGTACTTC
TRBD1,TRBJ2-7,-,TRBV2,CASSQGQGSEQYF,TGTGCCAGCAGTCAGGGACAGGGCAGCGAGCAGTACTTC
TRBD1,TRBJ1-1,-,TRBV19,CASSLGTGPNTEAFF,TGTGCCAGTAGCCTCGGGACAGGCCCTAACACTGAAGCTTTCTTT
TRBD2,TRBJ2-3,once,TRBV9,CASSPLLAGGSTDTQYF,TGTGCCAGCAGTCCTCTTCTAGCGGGGGGTAGCACAGATACGCAGTATTTT
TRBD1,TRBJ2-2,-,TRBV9,CASSGDRGLQHTGELFF,TGTGCCAGCAGCGGGGACAGGGGGCTCCAGCACACCGGGGAGCTGTTTTTT
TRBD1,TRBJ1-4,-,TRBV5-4,CASSVETGLNEKLFF,TGTGCCAGCAGCGTAGAGACAGGGCTAAATGAAAAACTGTTTTTT
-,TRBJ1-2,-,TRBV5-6,CASSFGWGTGEGYGYTF,TGTGCCAGCAGCTTTGGTTGGGGAACCGGTGAGGGCTATGGCTACACCTTC
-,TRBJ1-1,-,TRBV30,CAWSDQRGATEAFF,TGTGCCTGGAGTGACCAGCGGGGGGCCACTGAAGCTTTCTTT
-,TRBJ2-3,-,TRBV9,CASAGLTDTQYF,TGTGCCAGCGCGGGTCTCACAGATACGCAGTATTTT
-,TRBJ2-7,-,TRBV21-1,CASTRDWWYEQYF,TGTGCCAGCACGCGGGATTGGTGGTACGAGCAGTACTTC
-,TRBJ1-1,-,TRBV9,CASSVDLNTEAFF,TGTGCCAGCAGCGTTGACTTAAACACTGAAGCTTTCTTT
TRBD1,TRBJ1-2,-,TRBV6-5,CASSGQGDYTF,TGTGCCAGCAGTGGACAGGGCGACTACACCTTC
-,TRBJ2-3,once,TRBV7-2,CASSLAAGDTQYF,TGTGCCAGCAGCTTAGCGGCCGGGGATACGCAGTATTTT